The rows below give T cell receptor beta chains drawn from one sample of a study of T cells in Graves' hyperthyroidism and ophthalmopathy. TCRdb re-called the multiplex PCR reads through MiXCR, storing one row per CDR3 protein. The table lists hundreds of thousands of distinct CDR3 sequences, around 15% of them singletons, with 10% to 13% in the top ten. The source material was blood. The receptors shown here come from a woman aged 18-29 years with Graves' hyperthyroidism. CDR3s include the opening cysteine and the closing phenylalanine or tryptophan. D genes are given only for firm matches. Rows may omit the clone size; those that give it use once, few, many or a size class.

V gene: TRBV3-1
D gene: NA
J gene: TRBJ2-2
clone size: many
CDR3 protein: CASSQRGSGGELFF
CDR3 DNA: TGTGCCAGCAGCCAACGAGGTAGTGGCGGGGAGCTGTTTTTT

V gene: TRBV10-3
D gene: NA
J gene: TRBJ1-4
clone size: few
CDR3 protein: CAISVGGAGTNEKLFF
CDR3 DNA: TGTGCCATCAGTGTAGGAGGGGCCGGAACAAATGAAAAACTGTTTTTT

V gene: TRBV13
D gene: NA
J gene: TRBJ1-2
clone size: many
CDR3 protein: CASGGGRELDGYTF
CDR3 DNA: TGTGCCAGCGGCGGAGGAAGGGAACTAGATGGCTACACCTTC

V gene: TRBV6-5
D gene: TRBD2
J gene: TRBJ2-1
clone size: NA
CDR3 protein: CASSYRSSGRRDNEQFF
CDR3 DNA: TGTGCCAGCAGTTACAGGTCTAGCGGGAGAAGGGACAATGAGCAGTTCTTC

V gene: TRBV5-8
D gene: TRBD2
J gene: TRBJ2-1
clone size: NA
CDR3 protein: CASSLGTSGSLYNEQFF
CDR3 DNA: TGTGCCAGCAGCTTGGGGACTAGCGGGAGCCTTTACAATGAGCAGTTCTTC

V gene: TRBV19
D gene: NA
J gene: TRBJ1-4
clone size: few
CDR3 protein: CASSIGVGEKLFF
CDR3 DNA: TGTGCCAGTAGTATAGGAGTCGGTGAAAAACTGTTTTTT

V gene: TRBV30
D gene: NA
J gene: TRBJ2-2
clone size: many
CDR3 protein: CAWSRFSGELFF
CDR3 DNA: TGTGCCTGGAGTCGGTTCTCCGGGGAGCTGTTTTTT

V gene: TRBV29-1
D gene: NA
J gene: TRBJ2-7
clone size: NA
CDR3 protein: CSVVEGLGFYEQYF
CDR3 DNA: TGCAGCGTTGTAGAGGGTCTAGGATTCTACGAGCAGTACTTC

V gene: TRBV2
D gene: TRBD1
J gene: TRBJ2-1
clone size: many
CDR3 protein: CASRGGGQGSDEQFF
CDR3 DNA: TGTGCCAGCAGGGGAGGAGGACAGGGGAGCGATGAGCAGTTCTTC

V gene: TRBV27
D gene: TRBD1
J gene: TRBJ2-7
clone size: NA
CDR3 protein: CASSLSEPGQGAYEQYF
CDR3 DNA: TGTGCCAGCAGTTTATCAGAGCCGGGACAGGGGGCCTACGAGCAGTACTTC

V gene: TRBV2
D gene: NA
J gene: TRBJ2-5
clone size: NA
CDR3 protein: CASEGRDSQETQYF
CDR3 DNA: TGTGCCAGCGAGGGGAGGGACAGCCAAGAGACCCAGTACTTC

V gene: TRBV29-1
D gene: NA
J gene: TRBJ2-7
clone size: NA
CDR3 protein: CSVGDDSYEQYF
CDR3 DNA: TGCAGCGTTGGGGATGACTCCTACGAGCAGTACTTC

V gene: TRBV9
D gene: NA
J gene: TRBJ2-1
clone size: few
CDR3 protein: CASSVVVGIGDEQFF
CDR3 DNA: TGTGCCAGCAGCGTAGTTGTGGGTATTGGGGATGAGCAGTTCTTC

V gene: TRBV7-2
D gene: NA
J gene: TRBJ2-1
clone size: NA
CDR3 protein: CASSHRHGLSYNEQFF
CDR3 DNA: TGTGCCAGCAGCCACAGACACGGCCTCTCCTACAATGAGCAGTTCTTC

V gene: TRBV4-3
D gene: NA
J gene: TRBJ2-7
clone size: many
CDR3 protein: CASSQDHGGYYYEQYF
CDR3 DNA: TGCGCCAGCAGCCAAGATCATGGCGGGTACTACTACGAGCAGTACTTC

V gene: TRBV28
D gene: NA
J gene: TRBJ2-3
clone size: many
CDR3 protein: CARLKGSTDTQYF
CDR3 DNA: TGTGCCCGCCTTAAGGGGAGCACAGATACGCAGTATTTT

V gene: TRBV7-6
D gene: NA
J gene: TRBJ2-7
clone size: once
CDR3 protein: CASSLPLASNEQYF
CDR3 DNA: TGTGCCAGCAGTCTCCCGCTCGCTAGTAACGAGCAGTACTTC

V gene: TRBV6-2/TRBV6-3
D gene: NA
J gene: TRBJ2-3
clone size: few
CDR3 protein: CASAVSDTQYF
CDR3 DNA: TGTGCCAGCGCCGTGTCAGATACGCAGTATTTT

V gene: TRBV5-1
D gene: TRBD2
J gene: TRBJ2-4
clone size: NA
CDR3 protein: CASSLPKTSGSDIQYF
CDR3 DNA: TGCGCCAGCAGCTTGCCCAAGACTAGCGGGAGTGACATTCAGTACTTC

V gene: TRBV6-6
D gene: TRBD1
J gene: TRBJ2-7
clone size: many
CDR3 protein: CASSYMGTGGEQYF
CDR3 DNA: TGTGCCAGCAGTTACATGGGGACAGGCGGCGAGCAGTACTTC

V gene: TRBV6-1
D gene: NA
J gene: TRBJ1-5
clone size: few
CDR3 protein: CASRPVANSNQPQHF
CDR3 DNA: TGTGCCAGCAGACCAGTCGCAAATAGCAATCAGCCCCAGCATTTT

V gene: TRBV2
D gene: TRBD2
J gene: TRBJ2-1
clone size: NA
CDR3 protein: CASSLGLARENNEQFF
CDR3 DNA: TGTGCCAGCAGTTTAGGACTAGCGCGGGAAAACAATGAGCAGTTCTTC

V gene: TRBV27
D gene: TRBD1
J gene: TRBJ2-1
clone size: NA
CDR3 protein: CASSYLSPTGGPYNEQFF
CDR3 DNA: TGTGCCAGCAGTTACCTTAGTCCGACAGGGGGACCCTACAATGAGCAGTTCTTC

V gene: TRBV18
D gene: NA
J gene: TRBJ1-1
clone size: many
CDR3 protein: CASSPAGGPRTEAFF
CDR3 DNA: TGTGCCAGCTCACCTGCCGGGGGGCCTAGGACTGAAGCTTTCTTT

V gene: TRBV6-5
D gene: NA
J gene: TRBJ1-2
clone size: few
CDR3 protein: CASSYSALTGRYGYTF
CDR3 DNA: TGTGCCAGCAGTTACTCCGCCTTAACAGGACGTTACGGCTACACCTTC

V gene: TRBV6-1
D gene: NA
J gene: TRBJ2-3
clone size: once
CDR3 protein: CASSESGRDTQYF
CDR3 DNA: TGTGCCAGCAGTGAGTCGGGGAGAGATACGCAGTATTTT

V gene: TRBV18
D gene: TRBD1
J gene: TRBJ1-1
clone size: few
CDR3 protein: CASSLGQEGRMAFF
CDR3 DNA: TGTGCCAGCTCACTAGGACAGGAGGGACGTATGGCTTTCTTT

V gene: TRBV3-1
D gene: NA
J gene: TRBJ2-7
clone size: NA
CDR3 protein: CASSRSGGYEQYF
CDR3 DNA: TGTGCCAGCAGCCGCTCAGGTGGCTACGAGCAGTACTTC